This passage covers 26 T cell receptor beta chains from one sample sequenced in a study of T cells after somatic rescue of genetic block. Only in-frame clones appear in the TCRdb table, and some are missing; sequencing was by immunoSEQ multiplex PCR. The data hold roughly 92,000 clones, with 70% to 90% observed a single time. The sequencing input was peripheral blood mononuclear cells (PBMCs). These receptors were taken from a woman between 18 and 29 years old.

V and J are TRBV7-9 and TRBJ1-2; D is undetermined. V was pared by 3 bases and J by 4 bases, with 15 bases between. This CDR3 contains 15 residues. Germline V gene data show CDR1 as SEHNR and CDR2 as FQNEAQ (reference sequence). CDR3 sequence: CASSFGRSGLYGYTF. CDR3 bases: TGTGCCAGCAGCTTCGGTAGGAGCGGCCTCTATGGCTACACCTTC.

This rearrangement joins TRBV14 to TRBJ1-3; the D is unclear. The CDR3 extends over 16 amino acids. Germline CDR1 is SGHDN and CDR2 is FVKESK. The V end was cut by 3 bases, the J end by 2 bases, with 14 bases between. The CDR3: CASSQAIGRAGNTIYF. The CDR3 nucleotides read TGTGCCAGCAGCCAGGCTATTGGTCGAGCTGGAAACACCATATATTTT.

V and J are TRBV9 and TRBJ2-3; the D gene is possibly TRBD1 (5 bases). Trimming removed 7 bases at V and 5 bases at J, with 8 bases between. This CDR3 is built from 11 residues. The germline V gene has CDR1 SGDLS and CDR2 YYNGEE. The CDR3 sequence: CASGRGDTQYF. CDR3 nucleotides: TGTGCCAGCGGTAGGGGAGATACGCAGTATTTT.

CDR3 amino acids: CASSLGDRINEKLFF. Written as DNA, the CDR3 is TGTGCCAGCAGCTTAGGGGACCGGATCAATGAAAAACTGTTTTTT. The rearrangement links TRBV11-3 to TRBJ1-4; D possibly corresponds to TRBD1 (5 bases). Germline CDR1 is SGHNT and CDR2 is YENEEA. V was trimmed by 1 base and J by 5 bases, leaving 11 bases between them. This CDR3 has 15 amino acids. The full variable domain, with the rest looked up from reference TRBV11-3 and TRBJ1-4, is EAGVVQSPRYKIIEKKQPVAFWCNPISGHNTLYWYLQNLGQGPELLIRYENEEAVDDSQLPKDRFSAERLKGVDSTLKIQPAELGDSAVYLCASSLGDRINEKLFFGSGTQLSVL.

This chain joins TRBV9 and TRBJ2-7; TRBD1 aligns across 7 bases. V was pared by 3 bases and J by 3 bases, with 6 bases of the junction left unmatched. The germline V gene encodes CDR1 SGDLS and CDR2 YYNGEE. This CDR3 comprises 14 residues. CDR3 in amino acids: CASSARTGDYEQYF. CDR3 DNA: TGTGCCAGCAGCGCCAGGACAGGAGACTACGAGCAGTACTTC.

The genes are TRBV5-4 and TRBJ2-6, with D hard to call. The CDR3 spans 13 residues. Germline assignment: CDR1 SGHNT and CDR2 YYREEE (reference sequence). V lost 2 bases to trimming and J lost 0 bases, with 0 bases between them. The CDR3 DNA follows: TGTGCCAGCAGCTTCTCTGGGGCCAACGTCCTGACTTTC. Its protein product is CASSFSGANVLTF. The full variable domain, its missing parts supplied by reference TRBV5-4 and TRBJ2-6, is ETGVTQSPTHLIKTRGQQVTLRCSSQSGHNTVSWYQQALGQGPQFIFQYYREEENGRGNFPPRFSGLQFPNYSSELNVNALELDDSALYLCASSFSGANVLTFGAGSRLTVL.

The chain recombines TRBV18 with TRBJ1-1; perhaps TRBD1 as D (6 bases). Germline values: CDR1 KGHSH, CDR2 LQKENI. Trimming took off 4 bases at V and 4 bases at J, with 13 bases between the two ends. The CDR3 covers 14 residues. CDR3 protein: CASSRLGGGTEAFF. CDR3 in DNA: TGTGCCAGCTCACGACTTGGGGGCGGCACTGAAGCTTTCTTT.

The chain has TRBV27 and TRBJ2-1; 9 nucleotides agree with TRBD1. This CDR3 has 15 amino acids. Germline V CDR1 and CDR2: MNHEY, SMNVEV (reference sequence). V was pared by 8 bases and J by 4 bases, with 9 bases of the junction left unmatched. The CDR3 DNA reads TGTGCCAGCGCCGCCACAGGGGGCTTGTACAATGAGCAGTTCTTC. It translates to CASAATGGLYNEQFF.

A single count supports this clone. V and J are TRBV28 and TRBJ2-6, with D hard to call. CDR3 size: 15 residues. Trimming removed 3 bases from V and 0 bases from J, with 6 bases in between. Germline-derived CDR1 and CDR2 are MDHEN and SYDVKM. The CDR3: CASSFYGSGANVLTF. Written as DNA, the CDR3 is TGTGCCAGCAGTTTTTACGGCTCTGGGGCCAACGTCCTGACTTTC.

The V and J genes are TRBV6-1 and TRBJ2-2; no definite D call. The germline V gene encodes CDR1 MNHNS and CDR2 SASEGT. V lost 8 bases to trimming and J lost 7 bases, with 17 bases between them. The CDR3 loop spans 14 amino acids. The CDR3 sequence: CASPGVKESGELFF. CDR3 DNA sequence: TGTGCCAGCCCAGGAGTCAAGGAAAGCGGGGAGCTGTTTTTT.

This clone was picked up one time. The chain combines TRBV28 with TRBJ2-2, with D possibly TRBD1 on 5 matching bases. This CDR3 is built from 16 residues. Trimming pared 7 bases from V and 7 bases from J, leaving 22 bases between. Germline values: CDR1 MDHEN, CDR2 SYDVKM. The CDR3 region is CASKEPGHRRNGELFF. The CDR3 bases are TGTGCCAGCAAGGAGCCTGGACACAGGCGGAACGGGGAGCTGTTTTTT.

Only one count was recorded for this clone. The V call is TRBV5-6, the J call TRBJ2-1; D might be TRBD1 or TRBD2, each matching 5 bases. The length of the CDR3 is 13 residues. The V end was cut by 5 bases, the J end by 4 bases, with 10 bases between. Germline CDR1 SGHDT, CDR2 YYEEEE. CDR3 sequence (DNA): TGTGCCAGCAGTCGGGACCAGTACAATGAGCAGTTCTTC. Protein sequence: CASSRDQYNEQFF.

CDR3: CATRPSQGSNNEQFF. CDR3 in DNA: TGTGCCACCAGGCCTTCTCAGGGGAGTAACAATGAGCAGTTCTTC. The chain carries TRBV15 and TRBJ2-1; perhaps TRBD1 as D (6 bases). Trimming removed 6 bases at V and 5 bases at J, with 17 bases between. Germline V CDR1 and CDR2: LNHNV, YYDKDF (reference sequence). This CDR3 has 15 amino acids. The full variable domain, rest sourced from reference TRBV15 and TRBJ2-1, is DAMVIQNPRYQVTQFGKPVTLSCSQTLNHNVMYWYQQKSSQAPKLLFHYYDKDFNNEADTPDNFQSRRPNTSFCFLDIRSPGLGDTAMYLCATRPSQGSNNEQFFGPGTRLTVL.

The CDR3 protein is CASSSGTGNTIYF. CDR3 DNA: TGTGCCAGCAGCTCAGGGACGGGAAACACCATATATTTT. This sequence joins TRBV4-2 and TRBJ1-3; weak D call: TRBD1 (5 bases). Per germline, CDR1 LGHNA and CDR2 YNFKEQ. The germline V and J ends were trimmed by 5 bases and 4 bases, with 9 bases remaining between them. This CDR3 has 13 residues.

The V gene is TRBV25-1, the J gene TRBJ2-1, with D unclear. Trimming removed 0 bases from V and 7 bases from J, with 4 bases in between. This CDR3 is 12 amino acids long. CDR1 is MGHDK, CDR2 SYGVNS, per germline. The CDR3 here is CASSEYLNEQFF. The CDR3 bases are TGTGCCAGCAGTGAATACTTGAATGAGCAGTTCTTC.

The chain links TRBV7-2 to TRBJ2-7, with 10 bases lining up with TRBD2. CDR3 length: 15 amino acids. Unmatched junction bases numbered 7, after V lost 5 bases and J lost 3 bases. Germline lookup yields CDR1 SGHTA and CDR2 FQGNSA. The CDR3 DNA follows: TGTGCCAGCAGCATGGAACTAGCGGGAAGCTACGAGCAGTACTTC. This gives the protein CASSMELAGSYEQYF. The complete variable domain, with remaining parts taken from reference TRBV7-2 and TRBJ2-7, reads GAGVSQSPSNKVTEKGKDVELRCDPISGHTALYWYRQSLGQGLEFLIYFQGNSAPDKSGLPSDRFSAERTGGSVSTLTIQRTQQEDSAVYLCASSMELAGSYEQYFGPGTRLTVT.

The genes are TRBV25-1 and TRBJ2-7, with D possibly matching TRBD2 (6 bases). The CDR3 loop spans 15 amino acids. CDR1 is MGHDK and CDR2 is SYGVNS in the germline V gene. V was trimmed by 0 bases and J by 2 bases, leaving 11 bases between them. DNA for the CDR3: TGTGCCAGCAGTGAATATGCGCCGGGGGCCTACGAGCAGTACTTC. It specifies CASSEYAPGAYEQYF.

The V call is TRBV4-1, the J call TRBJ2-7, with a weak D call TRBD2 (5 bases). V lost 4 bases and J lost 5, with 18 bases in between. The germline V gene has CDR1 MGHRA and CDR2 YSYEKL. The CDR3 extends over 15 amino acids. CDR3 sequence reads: CASSPLGEGYHEQYF. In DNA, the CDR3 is TGCGCCAGCAGCCCCTTAGGAGAGGGTTACCACGAGCAGTACTTC.

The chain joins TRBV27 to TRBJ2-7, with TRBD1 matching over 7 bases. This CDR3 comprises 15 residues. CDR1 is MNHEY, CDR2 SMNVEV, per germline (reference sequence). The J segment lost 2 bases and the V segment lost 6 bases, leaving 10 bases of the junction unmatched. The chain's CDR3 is CASSLQADRPYEQYF. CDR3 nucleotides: TGTGCCAGCAGCTTACAAGCGGACAGGCCCTACGAGCAGTACTTC.

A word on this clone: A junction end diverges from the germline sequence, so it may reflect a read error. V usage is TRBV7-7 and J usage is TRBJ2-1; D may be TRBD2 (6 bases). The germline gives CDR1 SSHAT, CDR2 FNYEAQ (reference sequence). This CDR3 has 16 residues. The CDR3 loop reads CASSPGFSGFYNEQFF. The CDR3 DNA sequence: TGTGCTAGCAGCCCCGGTTTTAGCGGTTTCTACAATGAGCAGTTCTTC.

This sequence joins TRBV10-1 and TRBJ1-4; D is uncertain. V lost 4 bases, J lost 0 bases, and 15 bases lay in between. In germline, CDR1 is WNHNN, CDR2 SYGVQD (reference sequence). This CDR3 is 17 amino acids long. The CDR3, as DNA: TGCGCCAGCAGTGCATCTGAAGGGTTTGCAACTAATGAAAAACTGTTTTTT. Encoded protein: CASSASEGFATNEKLFF.

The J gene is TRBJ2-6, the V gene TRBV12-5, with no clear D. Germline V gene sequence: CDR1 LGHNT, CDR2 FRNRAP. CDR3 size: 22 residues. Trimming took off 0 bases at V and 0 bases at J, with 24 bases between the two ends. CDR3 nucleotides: TGTGCTAGTGGTTTGGTACGAGAGGTGGCCCAACAATCTTCCTCTGGGGCCAACGTCCTGACTTTC. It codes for CASGLVREVAQQSSSGANVLTF. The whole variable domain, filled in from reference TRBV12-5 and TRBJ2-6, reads DARVTQTPRHKVTEMGQEVTMRCQPILGHNTVFWYRQTMMQGLELLAYFRNRAPLDDSGMPKDRFSAEMPDATLATLKIQPSEPRDSAVYFCASGLVREVAQQSSSGANVLTFGAGSRLTVL.

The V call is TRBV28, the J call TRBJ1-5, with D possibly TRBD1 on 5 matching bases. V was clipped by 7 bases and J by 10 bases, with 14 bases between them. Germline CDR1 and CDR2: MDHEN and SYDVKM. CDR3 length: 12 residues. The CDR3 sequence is CASNYRGVPQHF. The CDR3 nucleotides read TGTGCCAGCAACTACCGGGGGGTTCCCCAGCATTTT.

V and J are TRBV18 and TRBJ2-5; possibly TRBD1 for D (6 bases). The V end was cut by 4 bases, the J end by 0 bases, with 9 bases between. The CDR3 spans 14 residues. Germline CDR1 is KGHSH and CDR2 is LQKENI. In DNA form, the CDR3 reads TGTGCCAGCTCACTCCGACAGGACCAAGAGACCCAGTACTTC. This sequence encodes CASSLRQDQETQYF.

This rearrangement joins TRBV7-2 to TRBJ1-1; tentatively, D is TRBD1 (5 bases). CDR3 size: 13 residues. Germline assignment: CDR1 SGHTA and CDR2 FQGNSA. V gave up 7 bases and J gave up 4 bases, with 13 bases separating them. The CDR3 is CASTQGATTEAFF. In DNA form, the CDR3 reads TGTGCCAGCACCCAAGGGGCTACCACTGAAGCTTTCTTT.

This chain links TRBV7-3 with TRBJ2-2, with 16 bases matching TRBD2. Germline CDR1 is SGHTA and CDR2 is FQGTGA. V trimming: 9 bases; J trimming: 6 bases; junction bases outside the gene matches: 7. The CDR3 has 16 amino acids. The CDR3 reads CASRRGLAGGAGELFF. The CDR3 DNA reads TGTGCCAGTCGCCGGGGACTAGCGGGAGGGGCCGGGGAGCTGTTTTTT.